The 11 T cell receptor beta chains given below trace back to one sample, sequenced in a study of T cell repertoires in cytomegalovirus infection (dated by TCRdb to about 2019). The sequencer listed for this sample is Illumina HiSeq 1500. TCRdb redid the processing of the public reads, applying fastp at Q25 and MiXCR, and retained in-frame beta chains. Rows are unified per CDR3 protein, each entry keeping the most common DNA and genes. This sample is represented by some 180,000 distinct CDR3 sequences; about a sixth of them were singletons. The ten largest clones take up under 30% of the sample. Sequences were obtained from CD8+ T cells from PBMCs. Every receptor here comes from a human donor in good health (CMV status not recorded). Some clones in this sample may be carry-over from other donors' samples.

This clonotype was seen repeatedly, ten times or more. The chain has TRBV7-2 and TRBJ2-1; D is possibly TRBD1 (6 bases). V was cut by 4 bases and J by 8 bases, with 18 bases left in between. CDR1 and CDR2 from the germline V gene are SGHTA and FQGNSA. The CDR3 is made up of 15 amino acids. The CDR3, as DNA: TGTGCCAGCAGCTCCGGGACAATAGGGAGCGATGAGCAGTTCTTC. It yields the protein CASSSGTIGSDEQFF.

The chain links TRBV11-2 to TRBJ2-4; D unresolved. The germline gives CDR1 SGHAT, CDR2 FQNNGV. The V end lost 2 bases, the J end lost 3 bases, and 11 bases lay between the germline ends. The CDR3 covers 15 residues. CDR3 region: CASSLNRGVKNIQYF. CDR3 DNA sequence: TGTGCCAGCAGCTTAAACCGTGGGGTCAAAAACATTCAGTACTTC.

The V gene is TRBV5-1, the J gene TRBJ2-3, with D possibly called TRBD1 or TRBD2 (6 bases each). V was trimmed by 5 bases and J by 12 bases, leaving 19 bases between them. Per germline, CDR1 SGHRS and CDR2 YFSETQ. The CDR3 is 13 amino acids. Written as DNA, the CDR3 is TGCGCCAGCAGTCTGGAGGGGGAGCGCCCTCAGTATTTT. It encodes CASSLEGERPQYF.

The J gene is TRBJ2-3, the V gene TRBV4-1; no reliable D call. CDR3 length: 17 residues. V lost 5 bases and J 6 bases, leaving 24 bases between the germline ends. The V gene's germline CDR1 is MGHRA and CDR2 YSYEKL. The CDR3 region is CASSSGPISLSRDTQYF. The CDR3 DNA reads TGCGCCAGCAGCTCCGGTCCAATTTCGTTAAGCAGGGATACGCAGTATTTT.

The chain links TRBV20-1 to TRBJ2-2; a possible D gene is TRBD1 (6 bases). The CDR3 is 17 amino acids. The V gene lost 0 bases and the J gene lost 0 bases, with 14 bases spanning the gap. From germline, CDR1 is DFQATT and CDR2 SNEGSKA (reference sequence). Here the CDR3 DNA reads TGCAGTGCTAGAGATCCGAGCCGGACAGCGAACACCGGGGAGCTGTTTTTT. Protein: CSARDPSRTANTGELFF.

Only a few counts were recorded for this clonotype. The chain uses TRBV7-2 and TRBJ1-1, with D possibly matching TRBD1 (6 bases). Germline V gene sequence: CDR1 SGHTA, CDR2 FQGNSA. This CDR3 contains 15 residues. V gave up 5 bases and J gave up 7 bases, with 20 bases separating them. The CDR3, as DNA: TGTGCCAGCAGCCCGAGGGAGACCTCCAGGGGTGAAGCTTTCTTT. Translation gives CASSPRETSRGEAFF.

The chain recombines TRBV7-2 with TRBJ2-7; the match to TRBD1 covers 9 bases. V lost 5 bases to trimming and J lost 0 bases; unmatched junction nucleotides: 5. Germline V lookup: CDR1 SGHTA, CDR2 FQGNSA. The CDR3 consists of 15 residues. The CDR3 bases are TGTGCCAGCAGCGCCGGGACAGGGAGCTCCTACGAGCAGTACTTC. It translates to CASSAGTGSSYEQYF.

This clonotype appeared many times. This sequence joins TRBV7-6 and TRBJ1-4; D not resolved. Germline values: CDR1 SGHVS, CDR2 FNYEAQ. The CDR3 consists of 17 residues. V lost 2 bases, J lost 2 bases, and 15 bases lay in between. In DNA form, the CDR3 reads TGTGCCAGCAGCTTATATCGTCGGGCCAGTACTAATGAAAAACTGTTTTTT. Encoded protein: CASSLYRRASTNEKLFF.

This clonotype has more than one count but fewer than ten. This sequence joins TRBV29-1 and TRBJ1-2; TRBD1 aligns across 7 bases. Germline V gene sequence: CDR1 SQVTM, CDR2 ANQGSEA. There are 12 residues in the CDR3. With 5 bases clipped from V and 3 bases from J, the junction kept 3 bases outside the gene matches. CDR3 loop: CSVPGGYYGYTF. DNA for the CDR3: TGCAGCGTTCCAGGGGGGTACTATGGCTACACCTTC.

In this sample, this clonotype turned up a few times. V gene TRBV12-3 or TRBV12-4 combines with J gene TRBJ2-3; D is perhaps TRBD2 (6 bases). V was trimmed by 5 bases and J by 5 bases, leaving 23 bases between them. CDR3 length equals 17 residues. CDR3 residues: CASSRLTRDSIEDTQYF. CDR3 sequence (DNA): TGTGCCAGCAGTAGACTAACACGGGACTCAATTGAAGATACGCAGTATTTT.

This clonotype has only a few counts. This chain connects TRBV28 to TRBJ1-1, with D unclear. Per the germline V gene, CDR1 is MDHEN and CDR2 is SYDVKM. This CDR3 comprises 11 residues. The V and J ends lost 5 bases and 6 bases respectively, with 7 bases between them. CDR3 sequence reads: CASSPGPEAFF. The CDR3 nucleotides are TGTGCCAGCAGTCCCGGACCTGAAGCTTTCTTT. Variable domain in full (rest from reference TRBV28 and TRBJ1-1): DVKVTQSSRYLVKRTGEKVFLECVQDMDHENMFWYRQDPGLGLRLIYFSYDVKMKEKGDIPEGYSVSREKKERFSLILESASTNQTSMYLCASSPGPEAFFGQGTRLTVV.